These 28 T cell receptor beta chains were sequenced from one sample in a study of beta chain features in type 1 diabetes. Their antigens are not known. Sequenced material consisted of expressed TCRB transcripts (all of the isolated RNA was reverse transcribed). The repertoire was sequenced with immunoSEQ multiplex PCR; TCRdb's copy has only in-frame clones and lacks some. The sample consists of about 160,000 clones, 6.5% to 10% of them appearing once. Regarding the study as a whole: When Type 1 diabetes patients were examined, their TCRB CDR3s proved moderately but significantly shorter in all four CD4+ subsets.

Specimen: central memory CD4+ T cells from blood. These receptors all stem from a woman aged 18-29 years with type 1 diabetes.

This chain links TRBV7-2 with TRBJ2-3, with D maybe TRBD1 (7 bases). V shed 6 bases and J shed 4 bases, with 17 bases lying between them. The CDR3 has 15 residues. The V gene's germline CDR1 is SGHTA and CDR2 FQGNSA. The CDR3 region is CASSRGAGGSDTQYF. As DNA, the CDR3 is TGTGCCAGCAGTAGGGGGGCAGGGGGGTCAGATACGCAGTATTTT.

The genes are TRBV10-3 and TRBJ2-5; a possible D gene is TRBD2 (5 bases). This CDR3 comprises 14 residues. Germline V lookup: CDR1 ENHRY, CDR2 SYGVKD. Trimming cost V 6 bases and J 5 bases, with 16 bases left between them. The CDR3 here is CAIRGDGRGETQYF. In nucleotides, the CDR3 is TGTGCCATCAGGGGTGACGGGCGAGGGGAGACCCAGTACTTC.

This clone was counted a few times. This chain uses TRBV7-9 with TRBJ2-7, with 9 bases lining up with TRBD1. The CDR3 extends over 16 amino acids. Trimming took 5 bases from V and 4 from J; bases not matched to a gene: 12. Germline V lookup: CDR1 SEHNR, CDR2 FQNEAQ (reference sequence). CDR3 loop: CASSPEQGTGTYEQYF. The CDR3 DNA is TGTGCCAGCAGCCCCGAACAGGGGACAGGGACTTACGAGCAGTACTTC.

The chain couples TRBV19 to TRBJ1-2; 9 nucleotides match TRBD1. The CDR3 is 15 residues long. CDR1 LNHDA and CDR2 SQIVND come from the germline V gene (reference sequence). The V segment lost 2 bases and the J segment 2 bases; nucleotides outside the gene matches: 3. CDR3 in amino acids: CASSISGTGNYGYTF. Written as DNA, the CDR3 is TGTGCCAGTAGTATATCCGGGACAGGGAACTATGGCTACACCTTC.

This sequence joins TRBV15 and TRBJ2-3; 7 nucleotides line up with TRBD2. After removal of 5 bases from V and 3 bases from J, the junction contained 8 bases not matched to a gene. Germline CDR1 is LNHNV and CDR2 is YYDKDF (reference sequence). This CDR3 region has 15 residues. CDR3 nucleotide sequence: TGTGCCACCAGCGGGGGGGGACCTATTACAGATACGCAGTATTTT. This sequence encodes CATSGGGPITDTQYF.

In this sample, this clone turned up a few times. The V call is TRBV10-3, the J call TRBJ2-7; a weak D match, TRBD2 (6 bases). The germline V and J ends were trimmed by 10 bases and 4 bases, with 14 bases remaining between them. This CDR3 has 12 residues. Per the germline V gene, CDR1 is ENHRY and CDR2 is SYGVKD. CDR3 sequence: CATSGWLYEQYF. CDR3 nucleotide sequence: TGTGCCACAAGCGGGTGGTTATACGAGCAGTACTTC.

There are many counts of this clone. The same CDR3 can be traced to other DNA sequences in this sample. This chain connects TRBV4-3 to TRBJ2-1; TRBD2 matches at 10 bases. V shed 2 bases and J 7 bases; nucleotides not matched to a gene: 5. This CDR3 has 15 residues. Looked up from germline, CDR1 is LGHNA and CDR2 is YSLEER. The CDR3 DNA sequence: TGCGCCAGCAGCCAACCTAGCGGGGGTCTGAATGAGCAGTTCTTC. It encodes CASSQPSGGLNEQFF.

The gene calls are TRBV28 and TRBJ1-1; TRBD1 aligns across 8 bases. The length of the CDR3 is 14 residues. Germline V gene lookup returns CDR1 MDHEN and CDR2 SYDVKM. The V and J ends lost 5 bases and 5 bases, in that order; junction bases with no gene match: 7. DNA of the CDR3: TGTGCCAGCAGTCTACGACAGGGGTTGACTGAAGCTTTCTTT. It is translated as CASSLRQGLTEAFF.

This chain links TRBV5-1 with TRBJ2-5; D call uncertain. The CDR3 spans 14 residues. Trimming removed 0 bases at V and 3 bases at J, with 9 bases between. Looked up from germline, CDR1 is SGHRS and CDR2 is YFSETQ. The DNA for the CDR3 is TGCGCCAGCAGCTTGGGGCGGTCCAAAGAGACCCAGTACTTC. Encoded protein: CASSLGRSKETQYF.

This clone was counted only a few times. The rearrangement joins TRBV19 to TRBJ2-5; D is possibly TRBD1 (6 bases). Trimming left V 6 bases short and J 2 bases short, with 16 bases between. Germline CDR1 LNHDA, CDR2 SQIVND (reference sequence). The CDR3 has 15 amino acids. The CDR3 bases are TGTGCCAGTAGGATACAGGGAATGGGACAAGAGACCCAGTACTTC. It specifies CASRIQGMGQETQYF.

Note on this clone: Other DNA sequences in the sample encode the same CDR3. J is TRBJ1-2 and V is TRBV7-9, with TRBD1 matching over 9 bases. The CDR3 loop spans 12 amino acids. The trim removed 1 base at V and 11 bases at J, leaving 2 bases unmatched. Germline V gene data show CDR1 as SEHNR and CDR2 as FQNEAQ (reference sequence). This CDR3 is CASSLVDRGYTF. The DNA of the CDR3 is TGTGCCAGCAGCTTAGTGGACAGGGGATACACCTTC.

The chain employs TRBV28 and TRBJ1-5; the D is unclear. Germline loops: CDR1 MDHEN, CDR2 SYDVKM. The CDR3 covers 12 residues. With 5 bases removed from V and 5 bases from J, the gap between germline ends came to 7 bases. In DNA form, the CDR3 reads TGTGCCAGCAGTGCCCGGGATCAGCCCCAGCATTTT. It yields the protein CASSARDQPQHF.

V usage is TRBV4-3 and J usage is TRBJ2-2; 7 nucleotides agree with TRBD1. Germline V gives CDR1 LGHNA, CDR2 YSLEER. The CDR3 is 15 residues long. With V trimmed by 8 bases and J by 3 bases, 9 bases remained unmatched. The CDR3 sequence: CASSPFGTDTGELFF. CDR3 nucleotide sequence: TGCGCCAGCTCTCCTTTCGGGACAGACACCGGGGAGCTGTTTTTT.

This chain joins TRBV19 and TRBJ2-7; D gene ambiguous. The CDR3 loop spans 15 amino acids. The germline V and J ends were trimmed by 1 base and 4 bases, with 14 bases remaining between them. Germline-derived CDR1 and CDR2 are LNHDA and SQIVND (reference sequence). The CDR3 loop is CASSIAHSTQYEQYF. The DNA for the CDR3 is TGTGCCAGTAGTATAGCCCATAGCACGCAGTACGAGCAGTACTTC.

The rearrangement joins TRBV7-2 to TRBJ2-5; possible D gene TRBD2, 7 bases. Germline CDR1 and CDR2: SGHTA and FQGNSA. This CDR3 is built from 17 residues. Between the trimmed V and J ends, which lost 1 base and 5 bases, there was a span of 20 bases. This CDR3 reads CASSLGGAGDLGETQYF. The CDR3, as DNA: TGTGCCAGCAGCTTAGGGGGGGCGGGGGATCTCGGGGAGACCCAGTACTTC.

V gene TRBV4-1 combines with J gene TRBJ2-7, with 7 nucleotides matching TRBD1. The CDR3 extends over 16 amino acids. Looked up from germline, CDR1 is MGHRA and CDR2 is YSYEKL. V dropped 4 bases and J dropped 0; count of bases not matched to a gene: 9. This CDR3 is CASSLTAGQDSYEQYF. The CDR3 nucleotides read TGCGCCAGCAGCCTGACCGCTGGACAGGACTCCTACGAGCAGTACTTC.

This clone was detected only a few times. The chain combines TRBV28 with TRBJ2-7; 11 bases fit TRBD1. The trim removed 6 bases at V and 7 bases at J, leaving 2 bases unmatched. In germline, CDR1 is MDHEN, CDR2 SYDVKM. The CDR3 is 12 amino acids. In nucleotides, the CDR3 is TGTGCCAGCAGCCGGGACAGGGGGGAGCAGTACTTC. Translation gives CASSRDRGEQYF.

This clone came up a few times. V usage is TRBV6-5 and J usage is TRBJ2-7, with D unresolved. The ends were cut back, 6 bases at V and 2 bases at J, with 5 bases in the middle. Per the germline V gene, CDR1 is MNHEY and CDR2 is SVGAGI. This CDR3 contains 11 residues. In DNA, the CDR3 is TGTGCCAGCAGGCAGGCCTACGAGCAGTACTTC. This codes for CASRQAYEQYF.

This clone has more than one count but fewer than ten. The chain uses TRBV5-6 and TRBJ2-7; tentatively, D is TRBD2 (6 bases). V gave up 5 bases and J gave up 7 bases, with 19 bases separating them. The CDR3 is 14 residues long. From germline, CDR1 is SGHDT and CDR2 YYEEEE. This CDR3 reads CASRRAGHSWEQYF. For the CDR3, the DNA is TGTGCCAGCAGGAGAGCGGGCCACTCCTGGGAGCAGTACTTC.

A few counts support this clone. The chain uses TRBV28 and TRBJ2-5; D is uncertain. CDR3 length: 12 residues. Per the germline V gene, CDR1 is MDHEN and CDR2 is SYDVKM. V was pared by 9 bases and J by 3 bases, with 11 bases between. In nucleotides, the CDR3 is TGTGCCAGTAACCTACCCAAAGAGACCCAGTACTTC. Protein sequence: CASNLPKETQYF. The whole variable domain, remainder taken from reference TRBV28 and TRBJ2-5, is DVKVTQSSRYLVKRTGEKVFLECVQDMDHENMFWYRQDPGLGLRLIYFSYDVKMKEKGDIPEGYSVSREKKERFSLILESASTNQTSMYLCASNLPKETQYFGPGTRLLVL.

This clone was counted only a few times. The chain is built from TRBV5-1 and TRBJ1-1; TRBD1 might be the D (6 bases). From germline, CDR1 is SGHRS and CDR2 YFSETQ. V lost 4 bases and J lost 1, with 17 bases in between. The CDR3 runs to 16 residues. CDR3 coding DNA: TGCGCCAGCAGCCACACGATCCGGACAGCGAACACTGAAGCTTTCTTT. Amino acid sequence: CASSHTIRTANTEAFF.

Only a few counts were recorded for this clone. The V gene is TRBV6-5, the J gene TRBJ1-5, with 12 bases identical to TRBD1. Germline V gene lookup returns CDR1 MNHEY and CDR2 SVGAGI. This CDR3 has 15 residues. V lost 2 bases, J lost 10 bases, and 6 bases stayed unmatched. CDR3 nucleotides: TGTGCCAGCAGTTACCCCGGGACAGGGGGCACCCCCCAGCATTTT. Translating it yields CASSYPGTGGTPQHF.

This clone was counted between two and nine times. The chain employs TRBV5-6 and TRBJ2-1; TRBD2 agrees at 7 bases. CDR1 is SGHDT and CDR2 is YYEEEE in the germline V gene. With V trimmed by 4 bases and J by 4 bases, 11 bases remained unmatched. The CDR3 runs 16 residues. CDR3 protein: CASSPVAGVVYNEQFF. The DNA for the CDR3 is TGTGCCAGCAGCCCGGTGGCGGGAGTGGTGTACAATGAGCAGTTCTTC.

This clone was observed a handful of times. This sequence joins TRBV9 and TRBJ2-2; TRBD1 matches at 7 bases. Losses at the gene ends were 3 bases for V and 2 bases for J; bases not matched to a gene: 7. Germline loops: CDR1 SGDLS, CDR2 YYNGEE. There are 16 residues in the CDR3. CDR3 coding DNA: TGTGCCAGCAGCGGTGCGACAGGGCTCAACACCGGGGAGCTGTTTTTT. Its translation is CASSGATGLNTGELFF.

This rearrangement joins TRBV18 to TRBJ2-1; tentatively, D is TRBD2 (6 bases). The V gene's germline CDR1 is KGHSH and CDR2 LQKENI. V was trimmed by 3 bases and J by 2 bases, leaving 8 bases between them. CDR3 length equals 14 residues. The CDR3 loop reads CASSPGTAYNEQFF. CDR3 DNA sequence: TGTGCCAGCTCACCTGGGACTGCCTACAATGAGCAGTTCTTC. The entire variable domain, with the rest obtained from reference TRBV18 and TRBJ2-1, is as follows: NAGVMQNPRHLVRRRGQEARLRCSPMKGHSHVYWYRQLPEEGLKFMVYLQKENIIDESGMPKERFSAEFPKEGPSILRIQQVVRGDSAAYFCASSPGTAYNEQFFGPGTRLTVL.

The V call is TRBV7-2, the J call TRBJ2-4, with a possible D match to TRBD2 (5 bases). The germline gives CDR1 SGHTA, CDR2 FQGNSA. The V gene lost 5 bases and the J gene lost 0 bases, with 23 bases spanning the gap. The CDR3 has 19 residues. The CDR3 sequence: CASSPRPPGLILAKNIQYF. The CDR3, as DNA: TGTGCCAGCAGCCCGCGACCGCCAGGACTGATTCTAGCCAAAAACATTCAGTACTTC.

Only a few counts were recorded for this clone. This chain joins TRBV7-6 and TRBJ1-1; 8 bases are a match to TRBD1. Germline V lookup: CDR1 SGHVS, CDR2 FNYEAQ. With 5 bases clipped from V and 5 bases from J, the junction kept 10 bases outside the gene matches. CDR3 length: 15 residues. The CDR3 here is CASSPTSTGGTEAFF. The CDR3 nucleotides read TGTGCCAGCAGCCCAACCTCTACAGGGGGGACTGAAGCTTTCTTT.

The V call is TRBV30, the J call TRBJ2-1, with 10 bases fitting TRBD2. In germline, CDR1 is GTSNPN, CDR2 SVGIG (reference sequence). With V trimmed by 2 bases and J by 9 bases, 10 bases remained unmatched. The CDR3 extends over 15 amino acids. CDR3 sequence reads: CAWSRLAGDGPEQFF. The CDR3 nucleotides read TGTGCCTGGAGTAGGCTAGCGGGAGACGGACCTGAGCAGTTCTTC.